The 18 T cell receptor beta chains below all came from one sample that was sequenced in a study of T cell responses to AZD1222 COVID-19 vaccine. TCRdb's table, derived via immunoSEQ multiplex PCR, lists solely in-frame clones and lacks some. This table has roughly 170,000 clones, roughly 94% appearing once. The sequencing here drew on peripheral blood, taken 28 days after the second AZD1222 dose. These receptors all come from an adult who received the AZD1222 COVID-19 vaccine.

The V and J genes are TRBV20-1 and TRBJ2-7; unclear D gene. V was cut by 2 bases and J by 7 bases, with 9 bases left in between. CDR3 length: 11 amino acids. Germline CDR1 reads DFQATT; CDR2 reads SNEGSKA (reference sequence). This CDR3 reads CSARFSWEQYF. The CDR3 DNA follows: TGCAGTGCTAGATTCTCCTGGGAGCAGTACTTC.

The V gene is TRBV10-2, the J gene TRBJ1-1; D gene ambiguous. Trimming pared 7 bases from V and 0 bases from J, leaving 12 bases between. CDR1 and CDR2 (germline): WSHSY, SAAADI. This CDR3 contains 14 residues. CDR3 sequence reads: CASTVGLMNTEAFF. Written as DNA, the CDR3 is TGCGCCAGCACGGTCGGACTGATGAACACTGAAGCTTTCTTT.

CDR3 nucleotide sequence: TGTGCCTGGGTGCCCCTCGACCTTGGACGCTCTGGAAACACCATATATTTT. Its translation is CAWVPLDLGRSGNTIYF. This rearrangement joins TRBV30 to TRBJ1-3; no firm D call. The CDR3 has 17 amino acids. The germline gives CDR1 GTSNPN, CDR2 SVGIG (reference sequence). The V gene lost 5 bases and the J gene lost 0 bases, with 20 bases spanning the gap.

The genes are TRBV6-5 and TRBJ1-2; tentative D call: TRBD1 (5 bases). V was clipped by 5 bases and J by 2 bases, with 12 bases between them. Germline CDR1 and CDR2: MNHEY and SVGAGI. This CDR3 is built from 14 residues. CDR3 in DNA: TGTGCCAGCAGTCCTTTAGACAGAAACTATGGCTACACCTTC. Protein product: CASSPLDRNYGYTF.

V and J are TRBV27 and TRBJ1-6; no clear D gene. The CDR3 totals 14 residues. Trimming left V 1 base short and J 7 bases short, with 8 bases between. Germline V CDR1 and CDR2: MNHEY, SMNVEV (reference sequence). The CDR3 nucleotides are TGTGCCAGCAGTTTATACGGTCTGAATTCACCCCTCCACTTT. Amino acid sequence: CASSLYGLNSPLHF.

Here the CDR3 DNA reads TGTGCCAGCAGCGTGGGGGAGAATGAGCAGTTCTTC. This translates into CASSVGENEQFF. This sequence joins TRBV9 and TRBJ2-1; either TRBD1 or TRBD2 may fit D (5 bases each). Trimming left V 2 bases short and J 7 bases short, with 7 bases between. This CDR3 is 12 amino acids long. Germline CDR1 and CDR2: SGDLS and YYNGEE.

This clone was recorded only once. V and J are TRBV20-1 and TRBJ2-5; 7 bases map to TRBD2. J gave up 5 bases and V 3 bases, and 3 bases lay outside the gene matches. Germline CDR1 reads DFQATT; CDR2 reads SNEGSKA (reference sequence). This CDR3 is built from 12 residues. The DNA for the CDR3 is TGCAGTGCTAGTCGACTAGCCGAGACCCAGTACTTC. Its protein is CSASRLAETQYF.

CDR3 sequence: CASSYSGTDFFSGNTIYF. CDR3 bases: TGTGCCAGCAGCTATTCCGGGACGGATTTTTTCTCTGGAAACACCATATATTTT. The chain couples TRBV7-9 to TRBJ1-3; tentative D call: TRBD1 (5 bases). The CDR3 sequence is 18 residues long. Germline V gene lookup returns CDR1 SEHNR and CDR2 FQNEAQ (reference sequence). Trimming took 4 bases from V and 0 from J, leaving 19 bases between them.

This sequence joins TRBV28 and TRBJ2-1, with 12 nucleotides matching TRBD1. This CDR3 is 13 amino acids long. With 10 bases clipped from V and 7 bases from J, the junction kept 5 bases outside the gene matches. CDR1 and CDR2 (germline): MDHEN, SYDVKM. CDR3 region: CATGQGARNEQFF. As DNA, the CDR3 is TGTGCCACGGGACAGGGGGCGCGGAATGAGCAGTTCTTC.

V usage is TRBV7-2 and J usage is TRBJ2-1; 14 bases fit TRBD2. This CDR3 region has 15 residues. V was clipped by 3 bases and J by 10 bases; unmatched bases: 5. CDR1 and CDR2 from the germline V gene are SGHTA and FQGNSA. Here the CDR3 DNA reads TGTGCCAGCAGCTTGGGACTAGCGGGAGAGGGGGAGCAGTTCTTC. Translated: CASSLGLAGEGEQFF.

V gene TRBV7-2 combines with J gene TRBJ1-2; TRBD1 aligns across 7 bases. The CDR3 totals 12 residues. The V segment lost 3 bases and the J segment 7 bases; nucleotides outside the gene matches: 2. Germline CDR1 and CDR2: SGHTA and FQGNSA. CDR3 region: CASSFYRGGYTF. CDR3 bases: TGTGCCAGCAGCTTCTACAGGGGTGGCTACACCTTC. The entire variable domain, with the rest obtained from reference TRBV7-2 and TRBJ1-2, is as follows: GAGVSQSPSNKVTEKGKDVELRCDPISGHTALYWYRQSLGQGLEFLIYFQGNSAPDKSGLPSDRFSAERTGGSVSTLTIQRTQQEDSAVYLCASSFYRGGYTFGSGTRLTVV.

This sequence joins TRBV6-6 and TRBJ2-7, with 7 bases identical to TRBD2. CDR3 length equals 14 residues. Germline V gene data show CDR1 as MNHNY and CDR2 as SVGAGI (reference sequence). Trimming at V came to 2 bases and at J to 6 bases, leaving 7 bases not matched to a gene. The CDR3 nucleotides are TGTGCCAGCAGTTACACCCTAGCGGCGCGCGAGCAGTACTTC. Its translation: CASSYTLAAREQYF.

V and J are TRBV11-3 and TRBJ1-2; 7 nucleotides align to TRBD1. V lost 9 bases to trimming and J lost 3 bases; unmatched junction nucleotides: 25. CDR3 length equals 19 residues. Germline values: CDR1 SGHNT, CDR2 YENEEA. Written as DNA, the CDR3 is TGTGCCAGGATACTTGATGACGTGACAGGGTACCGCCTGGACTATGGCTACACCTTC. Translation: CARILDDVTGYRLDYGYTF.

The J gene is TRBJ2-2, the V gene TRBV7-2, with D maybe TRBD2 (5 bases). Germline CDR1 reads SGHTA; CDR2 reads FQGNSA. The CDR3 covers 14 residues. Trimming stripped 5 bases from V and 5 bases from J, with 12 bases between. CDR3 protein: CASSRPRGTGELFF. The CDR3 DNA reads as TGTGCCAGCAGCCGCCCTCGGGGTACCGGGGAGCTGTTTTTT.

In regard to this clone: A junction end diverges from the germline sequence, so it may reflect a read error. Written as DNA, the CDR3 is TGTGCCAGCAGCCAAGATTGGCAGGGCTGCACCTTC. Protein product: CASSQDWQGCTF. The chain has TRBV3-1 (or the pseudogene TRBV3-2) and TRBJ1-2; D possibly corresponds to TRBD1 (5 bases). Germline-derived CDR1 and CDR2 are LGHDT and YNNKEL (reference sequence). CDR3 length: 12 amino acids.

The genes are TRBV5-1 and TRBJ2-7; 8 nucleotides agree with TRBD2. The length of the CDR3 is 19 residues. Germline CDR1 is SGHRS and CDR2 is YFSETQ. V trimming: 1 base; J trimming: 0 bases; junction bases outside the gene matches: 15. Here the CDR3 DNA reads TGCGCCAGCAGCTTGTTCGGGACTAGAAGAGGGGTACCCTCCTACGAGCAGTACTTC. Its translation is CASSLFGTRRGVPSYEQYF.

The rearrangement links TRBV10-3 to TRBJ1-2, with 8 bases identical to TRBD1. The CDR3 length is 15 residues. Trimming at V came to 6 bases and at J to 2 bases, leaving 8 bases not matched to a gene. Germline CDR1 and CDR2: ENHRY and SYGVKD. CDR3 sequence: CAIRSQGDANYGYTF. The CDR3 DNA follows: TGTGCCATCAGGTCACAGGGGGACGCAAACTATGGCTACACCTTC.

The chain couples TRBV6-6 to TRBJ1-2, with D uncertain. The V end lost 6 bases, the J end lost 1 base, and 12 bases lay between the germline ends. The CDR3 covers 14 residues. CDR1 is MNHNY and CDR2 is SVGAGI in the germline V gene (reference sequence). CDR3 amino acids: CASRVRDNNYGYTF. In DNA, the CDR3 is TGTGCCAGCAGGGTTAGGGATAATAACTATGGCTACACCTTC.